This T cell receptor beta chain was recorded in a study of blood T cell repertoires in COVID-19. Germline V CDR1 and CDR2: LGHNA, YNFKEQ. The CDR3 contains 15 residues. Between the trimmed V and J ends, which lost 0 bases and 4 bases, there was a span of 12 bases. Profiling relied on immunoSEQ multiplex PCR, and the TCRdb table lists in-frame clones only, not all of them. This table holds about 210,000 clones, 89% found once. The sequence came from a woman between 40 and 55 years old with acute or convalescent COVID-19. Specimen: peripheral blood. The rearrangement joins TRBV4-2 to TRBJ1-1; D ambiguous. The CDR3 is CASSQEPRAGTEAFF. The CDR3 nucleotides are TGTGCCAGCAGCCAAGAACCTAGGGCGGGCACTGAAGCTTTCTTT.